This is a list of T cell receptor beta chains from one sample in a study of cytomegalovirus exposure and HLA in healthy donors. Sequenced by immunoSEQ multiplex PCR; TCRdb stores in-frame clones only, minus some. The repertoire holds around 140,000 clones, about 64% seen once, with about 2.6% in the top ten. The material sequenced was PBMCs. The origin of the receptors is a woman aged 40-49 years in good health and CMV-seronegative. The CDR3 runs from the conserved cysteine through the conserved F or W. The order of the fields is D gene, clone size, V gene, CDR3 length, J gene, CDR3 DNA, CDR3 protein. D genes are given only for firm matches. Clone sizes are given selectively: once, few, many, or a class where the clone is expanded.

.,.,TRBV6-1,14,TRBJ1-1,TGTGCCAGCAGTGAACTGGGGGGGAACACTGAAGCTTTCTTT,CASSELGGNTEAFF
.,.,TRBV6-4,16,TRBJ2-6,TGTGCCAGCAGTGCCGGACATTCCTCTGGGGCCAACGTCCTGACTTTC,CASSAGHSSGANVLTF
TRBD2,.,TRBV6-1,13,TRBJ2-7,TGTGCCAGCAGTGAGGGGGGGACCGCTCGGGAGTACTTC,CASSEGGTAREYF
TRBD2,.,TRBV4-2,16,TRBJ2-3,TGTGCCAGCAGCCAAGCTAGCGGGGGGGGCACAGATACGCAGTATTTT,CASSQASGGGTDTQYF
.,few,TRBV7-9,15,TRBJ1-1,TGTGCCAGCAGCAGTCCCCTGGGGGAGGCCACTGAAGCTTTCTTT,CASSSPLGEATEAFF
TRBD1,.,TRBV6-6,15,TRBJ1-2,TGTGCCAGCAGTTCCCACCCGGGACAGACTTCTGGCTACACCTTC,CASSSHPGQTSGYTF
.,.,TRBV5-1,14,TRBJ2-5,TGCGCCAGCAGCTTATCCCCGAGCGAAGAGACCCAGTACTTC,CASSLSPSEETQYF
.,few,TRBV7-2,13,TRBJ1-1,TGTGCCAGCAGCTTACAACAGGGAGGGGAAGCTTTCTTT,CASSLQQGGEAFF
TRBD2,.,TRBV6-1,19,TRBJ2-2,TGTGCCAGCAGTGAAAGGGAGAAGGAGGCGGGGGGGAATATGGGGGAGCTGTTTTTT,CASSEREKEAGGNMGELFF
TRBD2,.,TRBV2,14,TRBJ2-7,TGTGCCAGCGGAAATCGGGGGGGGCTCCACGAGCAGTACTTC,CASGNRGGLHEQYF
.,once,TRBV7-9,15,TRBJ1-1,TGTGCCAGCAGCTCCCCGACAGACATGAACACTGAAGCTTTCTTT,CASSSPTDMNTEAFF
.,few,TRBV5-1,14,TRBJ1-1,TGCGCCAGCAGCTCGGGGATTATGAACACTGAAGCTTTCTTT,CASSSGIMNTEAFF
.,.,TRBV7-9,13,TRBJ2-2,TGTGCCAGCAACGCAGGGGACACCGGGGAGCTGTTTTTT,CASNAGDTGELFF
.,.,TRBV19,15,TRBJ1-5,TGTGCCAGTAGTATAGAGGGGGGAAACAATCAGCCCCAGCATTTT,CASSIEGGNNQPQHF
.,.,TRBV6-1,14,TRBJ1-1,TGTGCCAGCAGCCCACTGGGACAAATCGGCAAAGCTTTCTTT,CASSPLGQIGKAFF
TRBD2,.,TRBV9,15,TRBJ2-3,TGTGCCAGCAGCCCTAGCGGGGGAGGCGCCGATACGCAGTATTTT,CASSPSGGGADTQYF
.,few,TRBV6-1,15,TRBJ1-1,TGTGCCAGCAGTGAAAGGAGTCTCCGGTACACTGAAGCTTTCTTT,CASSERSLRYTEAFF
TRBD1,few,TRBV5-1,13,TRBJ2-7,TGCGCCACCGCCCCACAGGGGGGCCTCGAGCAGTACTTC,CATAPQGGLEQYF
TRBD1,.,TRBV6-1,14,TRBJ1-4,TGTGCCAGCAGTGTGTGGGACAGTAATGAAAAACTGTTTTTT,CASSVWDSNEKLFF
TRBD1,.,TRBV10-3,18,TRBJ1-2,TGTGCCATCAGTGAGATGGGACAGGGGGCTAATCCTAACTATGGCTACACCTTC,CAISEMGQGANPNYGYTF
.,.,TRBV27,15,TRBJ1-4,TGTGCCAGCAGTTTAGGTGGAGGGAGTTATGAAAAACTGTTTTTT,CASSLGGGSYEKLFF
TRBD2,few,TRBV5-1,16,TRBJ2-2,TGCGCCAGCAGCTCCGGGACTAGCGGCTACACCGGGGAGCTGTTTTTT,CASSSGTSGYTGELFF
.,few,TRBV19,14,TRBJ1-5,TGTGCCAGTAGCCCCGACACTAGGCCTCAGCCCCAGCATTTT,CASSPDTRPQPQHF
.,.,TRBV7-9,13,TRBJ1-1,TGTGCCAGCAGCCCAGGGTGGAACACTGAAGCTTTCTTT,CASSPGWNTEAFF
TRBD1,few,TRBV28,19,TRBJ1-1,TGTGCCAGCAGTTTATTGAGTCTCAGGACAGGGGCCCGGAACACTGAAGCTTTCTTT,CASSLLSLRTGARNTEAFF
.,.,TRBV6-5,15,TRBJ2-2,TGTGCCAGCACCTTGACGGAGGAATACACCGGGGAGCTGTTTTTT,CASTLTEEYTGELFF
TRBD1,.,TRBV7-9,15,TRBJ1-2,TGTGCCAGCAGCACACTGGACAGGGCCCCCTATGGCTACACCTTC,CASSTLDRAPYGYTF
TRBD1,.,TRBV5-1,14,TRBJ1-2,TGCGCCAGCAGCGCCGAGACAGGGCGTCGAGGCTACACCTTC,CASSAETGRRGYTF
.,.,TRBV6-5,15,TRBJ1-2,TGTGCCAGCAGTTACGGAGTCAGGGCGGACTATGGCTACACCTTC,CASSYGVRADYGYTF
TRBD2,.,TRBV7-2,16,TRBJ2-3,TGTGCCAGCAGCTCGGGACTAGCGGGGGGGCTAGGTACGCAGTATTTT,CASSSGLAGGLGTQYF
TRBD1,.,TRBV19,15,TRBJ1-1,TGTGCCAGTAGTCACCTGGGACAGGGGAACACTGAAGCTTTCTTT,CASSHLGQGNTEAFF
TRBD1,.,TRBV19,14,TRBJ1-1,TGTGCCAGTAGTGTCACAGGGGCGAACACTGAAGCTTTCTTT,CASSVTGANTEAFF
TRBD2,.,TRBV6-6,14,TRBJ2-7,TGTGCCAGCAGTTTAACTAGCGGGGGCTACGAGCAGTACTTC,CASSLTSGGYEQYF
TRBD1,.,TRBV11-2,15,TRBJ1-1,TGTGCCAGCAGCATCCGGACAGGTACGAACACTGAAGCTTTCTTT,CASSIRTGTNTEAFF
TRBD1,few,TRBV7-7,14,TRBJ2-7,TGTGCCAGCAGCCCGGGACAGGACTCCTACGAGCAGTACTTC,CASSPGQDSYEQYF
.,few,TRBV6-5,14,TRBJ1-1,TGTGCCAGCAGACAACCGATATTGAACACTGAAGCTTTCTTT,CASRQPILNTEAFF
.,.,TRBV18,16,TRBJ1-1,TGTGCCAGCTCACCAGCTGGCGCAGGGGTTCACACTGAAGCTTTCTTT,CASSPAGAGVHTEAFF
TRBD1,few,TRBV11-2,15,TRBJ2-3,TGTGCCAGCAGCTTCGGGACAGGGACTACAGATACGCAGTATTTT,CASSFGTGTTDTQYF
.,few,TRBV9,14,TRBJ2-1,TGTGCCAGCAGTTCCTCGGGGTCTTACAATGAGCAGTTCTTC,CASSSSGSYNEQFF
.,.,TRBV29-1,16,TRBJ2-7,TGCAGCGTTGAAGGGGCAGGATGGGACACTTCCTACGAGCAGTACTTC,CSVEGAGWDTSYEQYF
.,.,TRBV6-6,13,TRBJ1-6,TGTGCCAGCAGAGACAGGAAGGATTCACCCCTCCACTTT,CASRDRKDSPLHF
.,.,TRBV6-1,13,TRBJ1-5,TGTGCCATCAACCAGGCTCCGGTCCAGCCCCAGCATTTT,CAINQAPVQPQHF
TRBD1,.,TRBV9,15,TRBJ1-2,TGTGCCAGCAGCGTTCGAGACAGGGAAAGGGAAGGCTACACCTTC,CASSVRDREREGYTF
.,.,TRBV27,13,TRBJ1-1,TGTGCCAGCAGTTTGACATCTAACGGTGAAGCTTTCTTT,CASSLTSNGEAFF
.,.,TRBV18,16,TRBJ2-2,TGTGCCAGCTCACCAGGACTTATCGCGAACACCGGGGAGCTGTTTTTT,CASSPGLIANTGELFF
.,.,TRBV7-3,13,TRBJ2-1,TGTGCCAGCAGCCCTTCCCCCTACAATGAGCAGTTCTTC,CASSPSPYNEQFF
TRBD1,.,TRBV28,15,TRBJ1-1,TGTGCCAGCAGTTTTGGAGACAGGGTGAACACTGAAGCTTTCTTT,CASSFGDRVNTEAFF
.,.,TRBV2,14,TRBJ2-2,TGTGCCAGCAGACACGGGGGGAACACCGGGGAGCTGTTTTTT,CASRHGGNTGELFF
.,.,TRBV9,14,TRBJ1-1,TGTGCCAGCAGCTCCCAGGGACAAAACACTGAAGCTTTCTTT,CASSSQGQNTEAFF
TRBD1,.,TRBV27,15,TRBJ2-1,TGTGCCAGCAGTGAAGGGGGCGGCTCCTACAATGAGCAGTTCTTC,CASSEGGGSYNEQFF
TRBD2,.,TRBV6-6,14,TRBJ2-3,TGTGCCAGCAGTTACGGGGGGGGCACAGATACGCAGTATTTT,CASSYGGGTDTQYF